This TCR beta chain derives from a study of cytomegalovirus exposure and HLA in healthy donors. About the study: The approximately 710 first-cohort repertoires and the roughly 130 validation repertoires shared the same platform, a later analysis reported. Regarding the study as a whole: The study found most TCR sequences rare, yet found some public TCRs in many donors. Roughly 170 TCR beta chains were listed as cytomegalovirus-associated.

Per germline, CDR1 MDHEN and CDR2 SYDVKM. The CDR3 consists of 10 residues. Trimming removed 6 bases at V and 4 bases at J, with 2 bases between. With regard to this clone: Its antigen is unidentified.

Repertoires were generated with immunoSEQ multiplex PCR, while TCRdb's copy carries only in-frame clones and drops some. The table lists more than 250,000 clones, about 85% of them singletons. V is TRBV28 and J is TRBJ2-3, with D uncertain. The specimen was PBMCs. The sequence was obtained from a woman in her twenties or thirties in good health and CMV-seropositive. The CDR3 loop is CASRADTQYF. DNA for the CDR3: TGTGCCAGCAGGGCAGATACGCAGTATTTT.